What follows are 29 T cell receptor beta chains derived from one specimen sequenced in a study of T cell responses to AZD1222 COVID-19 vaccine. TCRdb's copy holds only in-frame clones and misses some; the assay was immunoSEQ multiplex PCR. The table records 95,000 to 150,000 clones, about 90% of them present only once. The sequenced sample was peripheral blood, obtained 28 days after the second AZD1222 dose. All receptors derive from an adult who received the AZD1222 COVID-19 vaccine.

The V gene is TRBV6-6, the J gene TRBJ2-1; 12 bases line up with TRBD2. The CDR3 covers 13 residues. V lost 11 bases and J lost 7; bases outside the gene matches: 6. Germline values: CDR1 MNHNY, CDR2 SVGAGI (reference sequence). The CDR3 nucleotides are TGTGCCTCTAGCGGGGGGGCAGATAATGAGCAGTTCTTC. Protein: CASSGGADNEQFF.

The genes are TRBV18 and TRBJ2-5; possibly TRBD1 for D (6 bases). Trimming cost V 1 base and J 4 bases, with 10 bases left between them. CDR1 is KGHSH, CDR2 LQKENI, per germline. This CDR3 has 14 amino acids. CDR3 sequence: CASSPQQGLETQYF. DNA for the CDR3: TGTGCCAGCTCACCACAACAGGGTTTAGAGACCCAGTACTTC. Complete variable domain (other parts from reference TRBV18 and TRBJ2-5): NAGVMQNPRHLVRRRGQEARLRCSPMKGHSHVYWYRQLPEEGLKFMVYLQKENIIDESGMPKERFSAEFPKEGPSILRIQQVVRGDSAAYFCASSPQQGLETQYFGPGTRLLVL.

V gene TRBV7-8 combines with J gene TRBJ2-1; 12 bases map to TRBD2. V lost 2 bases to trimming and J lost 9 bases; unmatched junction nucleotides: 14. The length of the CDR3 is 18 residues. The germline V gene has CDR1 SGHVS and CDR2 FQNEAQ. CDR3 sequence reads: CASSLRGGASGRASEQFF. In DNA form, the CDR3 reads TGTGCCAGCAGCTTACGGGGAGGGGCTAGCGGGAGGGCCAGTGAGCAGTTCTTC.

This chain's CDR3 is CASSFGGSYNSPLHF. The CDR3 DNA sequence: TGTGCCAGCAGCTTCGGGGGCTCCTATAATTCACCCCTCCACTTT. The V and J genes are TRBV5-5 and TRBJ1-6, with a weak D call TRBD1 (5 bases). Germline CDR1 is SGHKS and CDR2 is YYEKEE (reference sequence). The CDR3 consists of 15 residues. V lost 2 bases, J lost 0 bases, and 6 bases lay in between. Drawing the rest from reference TRBV5-5 and TRBJ1-6, the complete variable domain is DAGVTQSPTHLIKTRGQQVTLRCSPISGHKSVSWYQQVLGQGPQFIFQYYEKEERGRGNFPDRFSARQFPNYSSELNVNALLLGDSALYLCASSFGGSYNSPLHFGNGTRLTVT.

This rearrangement joins TRBV10-3 to TRBJ1-2, with a weak D call TRBD1 (5 bases). This CDR3 is 12 amino acids long. Germline loops: CDR1 ENHRY, CDR2 SYGVKD. V was pared by 4 bases and J by 5 bases, with 8 bases between. The CDR3 DNA follows: TGTGCCATCAGTGTGACAGAGTATGGCTACACCTTC. Translation gives CAISVTEYGYTF.

This chain joins TRBV6-5 and TRBJ2-7; 8 bases are shared with TRBD1. The germline CDR1 and CDR2 sequences are MNHEY and SVGAGI. The CDR3 loop spans 15 amino acids. The V and J ends lost 7 bases and 0 bases, in that order; junction bases with no gene match: 8. DNA of the CDR3: TGTGCCAGCAACGGAAGGGGACAGGACTCCTACGAGCAGTACTTC. Protein: CASNGRGQDSYEQYF.

The CDR3 spells CASSQARQSYEQYF. CDR3 nucleotides: TGTGCCAGCAGCCAAGCGCGACAGTCCTACGAGCAGTACTTC. This sequence joins TRBV5-4 and TRBJ2-7; perhaps TRBD1 as D (5 bases). The CDR3 extends over 14 amino acids. Germline V lookup: CDR1 SGHNT, CDR2 YYREEE (reference sequence). The ends were cut back, 4 bases at V and 1 base at J, with 12 bases in the middle.

This clone was seen only a few times. This chain uses TRBV28 with TRBJ2-7, with 10 nucleotides matching TRBD1. The V and J ends lost 6 bases and 0 bases, in that order; junction bases with no gene match: 5. In germline, CDR1 is MDHEN, CDR2 SYDVKM. The length of the CDR3 is 15 residues. CDR3 sequence (DNA): TGTGCCAGCAGGGGTTGGACAGGGGGCTCCTACGAGCAGTACTTC. Encoded protein: CASRGWTGGSYEQYF.

This clone has only one observation. The rearrangement links TRBV3-1 (or the pseudogene TRBV3-2) to TRBJ2-3; the D is unclear. V was pared by 2 bases and J by 3 bases, with 15 bases between. CDR3 length equals 16 residues. In germline, CDR1 is LGHDT, CDR2 YNNKEL (reference sequence). As DNA, the CDR3 is TGTGCCAGCAGCCAACTGAATCGACTGACAACAGATACGCAGTATTTT. It codes for CASSQLNRLTTDTQYF.

The J gene is TRBJ2-1, the V gene TRBV27; 10 bases line up with TRBD2. The V segment lost 7 bases and the J segment 6 bases; nucleotides outside the gene matches: 15. CDR3 length: 17 residues. CDR1 and CDR2 (germline): MNHEY, SMNVEV (reference sequence). The CDR3: CASNRRWASGSSNEQFF. The CDR3 nucleotides read TGTGCCAGCAATAGGAGATGGGCTAGCGGGAGTAGCAATGAGCAGTTCTTC.

The CDR3 spells CASKSGRGAGYGYTF. The CDR3 DNA follows: TGTGCCAGCAAGAGTGGTAGGGGGGCGGGATATGGCTACACCTTC. The gene calls are TRBV5-5 and TRBJ1-2, with D possibly being TRBD1 (6 bases). Germline values: CDR1 SGHKS, CDR2 YYEKEE (reference sequence). V lost 6 bases and J lost 5, with 20 bases in between. CDR3 length: 15 amino acids.

The gene calls are TRBV19 and TRBJ2-7; D perhaps matches TRBD2 (5 bases). The CDR3 contains 15 residues. Per germline, CDR1 LNHDA and CDR2 SQIVND (reference sequence). V was clipped by 7 bases and J by 0 bases, with 16 bases between them. The CDR3, as DNA: TGTGCCAGTATTCTTCGGTCGGGGAGCTCCTACGAGCAGTACTTC. This encodes CASILRSGSSYEQYF.

This rearrangement joins TRBV5-6 to TRBJ2-5; D may match TRBD1 or TRBD2 (5 bases each). V was clipped by 4 bases and J by 2 bases, with 15 bases between them. Looked up from germline, CDR1 is SGHDT and CDR2 is YYEEEE. There are 15 residues in the CDR3. The CDR3 bases are TGTGCCAGCAGCGCCGCTCGGGGCACGCAAGAGACCCAGTACTTC. Its protein is CASSAARGTQETQYF.

The V and J genes are TRBV7-9 and TRBJ2-7; D ambiguous. Germline CDR1 is SEHNR and CDR2 is FQNEAQ (reference sequence). V lost 1 base to trimming and J lost 5 bases, with 12 bases between them. This CDR3 comprises 14 residues. The CDR3 region has the DNA TGTGCCAGCAGCTTAGGTCTGGGTTTCCACGAGCAGTACTTC. It specifies CASSLGLGFHEQYF.

V is TRBV12-3 or TRBV12-4 and J is TRBJ1-6; D not resolved. With 5 bases removed from V and 4 bases from J, the gap between germline ends came to 6 bases. This CDR3 spans 13 amino acids. The CDR3 DNA sequence: TGTGCCAGCAGTCGAAGATATAATTCACCCCTCCACTTT. Translation: CASSRRYNSPLHF.

This rearrangement joins TRBV20-1 to TRBJ2-1; D might be TRBD2 (6 bases). The CDR3 spans 11 residues. The germline V gene encodes CDR1 DFQATT and CDR2 SNEGSKA (reference sequence). Trimming shortened V by 5 bases and J by 4 bases, and 6 bases separated the two germline ends. The CDR3 DNA follows: TGCAGTGCTGGGACTTACAATGAGCAGTTCTTC. It specifies CSAGTYNEQFF.

The chain joins TRBV10-3 to TRBJ1-1, with 7 bases aligning to TRBD1. V lost 10 bases and J lost 12; bases outside the gene matches: 11. From germline, CDR1 is ENHRY and CDR2 SYGVKD. The CDR3 runs to 11 residues. CDR3 DNA sequence: TGTGCCACCTCGGACAGGCCAGGGACTTTCTTT. This translates into CATSDRPGTFF.

The J gene is TRBJ2-6, the V gene TRBV19, with D unclear. The V end was cut by 6 bases, the J end by 0 bases, with 12 bases between. CDR3 length equals 16 residues. Germline V gives CDR1 LNHDA, CDR2 SQIVND (reference sequence). The CDR3 region is CASRTYKDSGANVLTF. Written as DNA, the CDR3 is TGTGCCAGTAGGACTTACAAGGACTCTGGGGCCAACGTCCTGACTTTC.

The J gene is TRBJ2-1, the V gene TRBV2, with TRBD2 matching over 16 bases. Unmatched junction bases numbered 11, after V lost 8 bases and J lost 7 bases. CDR3 length equals 17 residues. Germline CDR1 SNHLY, CDR2 FYNNEI. The CDR3 is CASGTSGRALGQNEQFF. The CDR3 nucleotides read TGTGCCAGCGGGACTAGCGGGAGGGCATTAGGACAAAATGAGCAGTTCTTC.

This clone was seen only once. J is TRBJ1-2 and V is TRBV28, with 8 bases that match TRBD1. Trimming at V came to 1 base and at J to 4 bases, leaving 11 bases not matched to a gene. Germline CDR1 is MDHEN and CDR2 is SYDVKM. The CDR3 is 17 amino acids. Written as DNA, the CDR3 is TGTGCCAGCAGTTTATTAGCGGCAGGGGGCGAGATCTATGGCTACACCTTC. Residues: CASSLLAAGGEIYGYTF.

This clone was detected once. The V and J genes are TRBV6-5 and TRBJ2-5, with 7 positions matching TRBD1. This CDR3 contains 13 residues. With V trimmed by 6 bases and J by 1 base, 2 bases remained unmatched. The V gene's germline CDR1 is MNHEY and CDR2 SVGAGI. The CDR3 DNA is TGTGCCAGCAGAGGACAGGTCCAAGAGACCCAGTACTTC. Translated: CASRGQVQETQYF.

The chain has TRBV24-1 and TRBJ2-3, with 11 bases matching TRBD2. The V gene's germline CDR1 is KGHDR and CDR2 SFDVKD. Losses at the gene ends were 4 bases for V and 5 bases for J; bases not matched to a gene: 4. The CDR3 loop spans 15 amino acids. As DNA, the CDR3 is TGTGCCACCAGTGACCAACTAGCGGGAGAAGATACGCAGTATTTT. It specifies CATSDQLAGEDTQYF.

The V and J genes are TRBV27 and TRBJ2-2; maybe TRBD2 (6 bases). Germline V gives CDR1 MNHEY, CDR2 SMNVEV (reference sequence). Trimming took 5 bases from V and 2 from J, leaving 12 bases between them. The CDR3 length is 15 residues. DNA of the CDR3: TGTGCCAGCAGTGAGGACTACCTTAACACCGGGGAGCTGTTTTTT. Translating it yields CASSEDYLNTGELFF.

The chain combines TRBV29-1 with TRBJ2-5; D is uncertain. Germline V gene data show CDR1 as SQVTM and CDR2 as ANQGSEA. The V and J ends lost 7 bases and 5 bases respectively, with 11 bases between them. The CDR3 sequence is 11 residues long. CDR3 amino acids: CSGAGLETQYF. The CDR3 coding sequence is TGCAGCGGGGCCGGGCTTGAGACCCAGTACTTC.

This chain connects TRBV19 to TRBJ1-2, with D maybe TRBD1 (5 bases). V lost 3 bases to trimming and J lost 3 bases, with 11 bases between them. CDR3 size: 14 residues. Germline V CDR1 and CDR2: LNHDA, SQIVND (reference sequence). The CDR3 loop reads CASSISQVHYGYTF. In DNA form, the CDR3 reads TGTGCCAGTAGTATCTCACAGGTCCACTATGGCTACACCTTC. Looking up the rest from reference TRBV19 and TRBJ1-2 gives the full variable domain: DGGITQSPKYLFRKEGQNVTLSCEQNLNHDAMYWYRQDPGQGLRLIYYSQIVNDFQKGDIAEGYSVSREKKESFPLTVTSAQKNPTAFYLCASSISQVHYGYTFGSGTRLTVV.

The chain is built from TRBV7-6 and TRBJ2-5; D not certain. CDR3 length equals 13 residues. Germline V gene sequence: CDR1 SGHVS, CDR2 FNYEAQ. V dropped 2 bases and J dropped 5 bases, with 9 bases sitting between them. Here the CDR3 DNA reads TGTGCCAGCAGCTTACAGTATGGGGAGACCCAGTACTTC. Translated, it gives CASSLQYGETQYF.

The J gene is TRBJ2-7, the V gene TRBV7-9; TRBD2 is a possible D gene (6 bases). There are 18 residues in the CDR3. Germline V gene sequence: CDR1 SEHNR, CDR2 FQNEAQ (reference sequence). Trimming pared 1 base from V and 3 bases from J, leaving 22 bases between. The CDR3 spells CASSLEPAGRGSLYEQYF. The CDR3 DNA is TGTGCCAGCAGCTTAGAACCTGCGGGACGAGGGTCTCTCTACGAGCAGTACTTC.

CDR3 protein: CSAFRGREQYF. CDR3 coding DNA: TGCAGTGCTTTCAGGGGGCGCGAGCAGTACTTC. This chain uses TRBV20-1 with TRBJ2-7; 8 bases are a match to TRBD1. In germline, CDR1 is DFQATT, CDR2 SNEGSKA (reference sequence). The V and J ends lost 5 bases and 6 bases, in that order; junction bases with no gene match: 3. CDR3 length: 11 residues.

The chain has TRBV10-3 and TRBJ2-1; 7 nucleotides match TRBD1. From germline, CDR1 is ENHRY and CDR2 SYGVKD. This CDR3 spans 13 amino acids. With V trimmed by 8 bases and J by 4 bases, 5 bases remained unmatched. DNA of the CDR3: TGTGCCATCTCGGGACAGACATACAATGAGCAGTTCTTC. Translating gives CAISGQTYNEQFF.